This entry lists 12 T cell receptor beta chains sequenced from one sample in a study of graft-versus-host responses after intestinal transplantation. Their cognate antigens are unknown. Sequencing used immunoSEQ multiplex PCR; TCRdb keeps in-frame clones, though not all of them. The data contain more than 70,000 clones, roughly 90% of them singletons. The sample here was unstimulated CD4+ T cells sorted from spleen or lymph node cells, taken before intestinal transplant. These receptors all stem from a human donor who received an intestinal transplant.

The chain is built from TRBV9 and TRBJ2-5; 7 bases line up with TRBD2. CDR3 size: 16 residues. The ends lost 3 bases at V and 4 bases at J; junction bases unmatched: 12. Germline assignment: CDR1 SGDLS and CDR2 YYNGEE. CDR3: CASSGRWAGVGETQYF. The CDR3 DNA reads TGTGCCAGCAGCGGACGATGGGCGGGGGTTGGAGAGACCCAGTACTTC.

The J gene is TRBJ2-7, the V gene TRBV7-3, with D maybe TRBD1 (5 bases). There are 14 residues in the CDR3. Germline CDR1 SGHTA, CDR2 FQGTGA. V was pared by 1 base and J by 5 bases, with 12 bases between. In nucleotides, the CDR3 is TGTGCCAGCAGCTTAAGGGGCCCGGGCAACGAGCAGTACTTC. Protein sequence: CASSLRGPGNEQYF.

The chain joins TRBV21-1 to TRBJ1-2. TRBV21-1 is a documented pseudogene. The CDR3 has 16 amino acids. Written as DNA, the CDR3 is TGTGCCAGCAGCAAAGGGCCTTTTACGGGAAACTATGGCTACACCTTC. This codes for CASSKGPFTGNYGYTF.

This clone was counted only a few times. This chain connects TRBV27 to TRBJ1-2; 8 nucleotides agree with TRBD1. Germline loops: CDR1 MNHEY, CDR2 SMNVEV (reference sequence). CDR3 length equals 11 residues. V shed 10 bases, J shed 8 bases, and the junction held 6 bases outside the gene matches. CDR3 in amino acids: CATAQGDGYTF. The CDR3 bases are TGTGCCACCGCACAGGGGGACGGCTACACCTTC.

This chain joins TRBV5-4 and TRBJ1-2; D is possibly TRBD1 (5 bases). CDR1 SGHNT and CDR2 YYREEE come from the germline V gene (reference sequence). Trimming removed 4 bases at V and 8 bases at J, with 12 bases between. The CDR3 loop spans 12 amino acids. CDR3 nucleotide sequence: TGTGCCAGCAGCCGGAGGGGCGGAGGCTACACCTTC. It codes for CASSRRGGGYTF.

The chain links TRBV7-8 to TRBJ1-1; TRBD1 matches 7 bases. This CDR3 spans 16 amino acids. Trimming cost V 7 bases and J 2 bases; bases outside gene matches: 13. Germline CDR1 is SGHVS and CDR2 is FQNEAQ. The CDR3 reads CASTKRETGTNTEAFF. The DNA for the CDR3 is TGTGCCAGCACCAAAAGAGAGACAGGGACTAACACTGAAGCTTTCTTT.

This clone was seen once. The CDR3 here is CASSSAGGPGTQYF. The CDR3 DNA sequence: TGTGCCAGCAGCTCGGCGGGGGGGCCAGGGACCCAGTACTTC. The rearrangement uses TRBV7-8 and TRBJ2-5, with TRBD2 matching 9 bases. This CDR3 is built from 14 residues. J lost 7 bases, V lost 4 bases, and 7 bases had no gene match. Looked up from germline, CDR1 is SGHVS and CDR2 is FQNEAQ.

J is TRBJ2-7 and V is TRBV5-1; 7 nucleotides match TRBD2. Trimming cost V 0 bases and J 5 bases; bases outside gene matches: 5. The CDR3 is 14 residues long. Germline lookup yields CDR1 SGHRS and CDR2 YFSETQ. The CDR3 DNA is TGCGCCAGCAGCTTGGGTTCGGGGGGAGACGAGCAGTACTTC. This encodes CASSLGSGGDEQYF. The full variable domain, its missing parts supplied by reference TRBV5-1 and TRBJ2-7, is KAGVTQTPRYLIKTRGQQVTLSCSPISGHRSVSWYQQTPGQGLQFLFEYFSETQRNKGNFPGRFSGRQFSNSRSEMNVSTLELGDSALYLCASSLGSGGDEQYFGPGTRLTVT.

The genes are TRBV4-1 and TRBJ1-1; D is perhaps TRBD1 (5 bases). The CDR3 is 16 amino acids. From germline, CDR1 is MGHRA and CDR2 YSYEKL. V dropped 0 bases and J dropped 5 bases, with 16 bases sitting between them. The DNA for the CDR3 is TGCGCCAGCAGCCAAGATCGGGTGAATAAGGGGACTGAAGCTTTCTTT. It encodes CASSQDRVNKGTEAFF.

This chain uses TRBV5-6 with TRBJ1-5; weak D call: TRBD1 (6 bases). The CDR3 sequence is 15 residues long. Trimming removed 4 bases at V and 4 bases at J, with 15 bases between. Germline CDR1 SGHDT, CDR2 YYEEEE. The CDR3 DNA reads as TGTGCCAGCAGCCTCCGGGACACTACAAATCAGCCCCAGCATTTT. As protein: CASSLRDTTNQPQHF.

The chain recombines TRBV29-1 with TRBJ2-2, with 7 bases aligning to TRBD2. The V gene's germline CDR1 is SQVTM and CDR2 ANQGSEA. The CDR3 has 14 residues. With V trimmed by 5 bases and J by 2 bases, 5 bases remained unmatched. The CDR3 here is CSVRLAKNTGELFF. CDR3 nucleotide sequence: TGCAGCGTTCGACTAGCCAAAAACACCGGGGAGCTGTTTTTT.

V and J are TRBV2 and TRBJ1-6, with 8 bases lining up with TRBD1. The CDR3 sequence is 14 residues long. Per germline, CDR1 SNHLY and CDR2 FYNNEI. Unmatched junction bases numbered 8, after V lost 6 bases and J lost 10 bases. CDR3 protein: CASRTGVDSSPLHF. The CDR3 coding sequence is TGTGCCAGCAGGACAGGGGTGGACAGCTCACCCCTCCACTTT.